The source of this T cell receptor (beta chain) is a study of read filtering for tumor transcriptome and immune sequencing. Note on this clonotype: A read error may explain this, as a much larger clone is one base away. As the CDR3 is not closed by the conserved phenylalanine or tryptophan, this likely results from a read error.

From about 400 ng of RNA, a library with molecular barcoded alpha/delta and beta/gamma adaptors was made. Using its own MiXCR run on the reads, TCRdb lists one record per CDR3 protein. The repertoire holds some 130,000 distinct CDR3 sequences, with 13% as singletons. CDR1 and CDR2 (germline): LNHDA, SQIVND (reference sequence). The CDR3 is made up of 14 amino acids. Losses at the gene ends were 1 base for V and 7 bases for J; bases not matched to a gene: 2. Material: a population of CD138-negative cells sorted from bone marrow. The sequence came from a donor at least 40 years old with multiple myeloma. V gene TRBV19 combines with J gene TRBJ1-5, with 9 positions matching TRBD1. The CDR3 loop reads CASSIADRGQPQHS. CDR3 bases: TGTGCCAGTAGTATAGCTGACAGGGGGCAGCCCCAGCATTCT.